This T cell receptor (beta chain) was captured by sequencing in a study of response to subunit inactivated influenza vaccine. One entry per CDR3 protein, called by TCRdb with MiXCR from the RT-PCR reads. The repertoire consists of around 530,000 distinct CDR3 sequences, with 15% to 20% occurring once and the leading ten covering over 2.5%. The V end was cut by 4 bases, the J end by 10 bases, with 14 bases between. This CDR3 is 14 amino acids long. Germline values: CDR1 SGHDN, CDR2 FVKESK. The specimen comprised CD4+ T cells sorted from PBMCs, sampled 23 to 25 months after vaccination. This TCR was recovered from a man between 45 and 75 years old who received an inactivated influenza vaccine. The rearrangement uses TRBV14 and TRBJ1-6, with D tentatively TRBD1 (6 bases). In DNA, the CDR3 is TGTGCCAGCAGCCGATTAACAGGGTCCTCACCCCTCCACTTT. It codes for CASSRLTGSSPLHF. Full variable domain (remainder filled in from reference TRBV14 and TRBJ1-6): EAGVTQFPSHSVIEKGQTVTLRCDPISGHDNLYWYRRVMGKEIKFLLHFVKESKQDESGMPNNRFLAERTGGTYSTLKVQPAELEDSGVYFCASSRLTGSSPLHFGNGTRLTVT.